Given below is one TCR beta chain in context. Its matching antigen is unknown. The study ran its PCR with 60 Vbeta and 13 Jbeta primers. Generated by immunoSEQ multiplex PCR, the TCRdb table keeps only in-frame clones and is missing some. This sample yields about 140,000 clones, of which approximately 80% are seen a single time; about 2.2% belongs to the top ten. The data belong to a study of cytomegalovirus exposure and HLA in healthy donors. Study-level information: Counted in an early data release were about 85 million unique TCRs from HLA-typed donors. Overall study findings and caveats: V- and J-gene trimming of TCR beta was linked (in a later analysis) to a missense DCLRE1C variant.

Material for sequencing was PBMCs. The receptor comes from a man in his thirties or forties in good health and CMV-seronegative.

For the CDR3, the DNA is TGTGCCAGCAGTCACGACAGGGCCATCTCCTACGAGCAGTACTTC. Encoded protein: CASSHDRAISYEQYF. The chain couples TRBV7-2 to TRBJ2-7, with 7 bases identical to TRBD1. CDR3 size: 15 residues. J gave up 0 bases and V 6 bases, and 8 bases lay outside the gene matches. CDR1 SGHTA and CDR2 FQGNSA come from the germline V gene. Full variable domain (rest looked up from reference TRBV7-2 and TRBJ2-7): GAGVSQSPSNKVTEKGKDVELRCDPISGHTALYWYRQSLGQGLEFLIYFQGNSAPDKSGLPSDRFSAERTGGSVSTLTIQRTQQEDSAVYLCASSHDRAISYEQYFGPGTRLTVT.